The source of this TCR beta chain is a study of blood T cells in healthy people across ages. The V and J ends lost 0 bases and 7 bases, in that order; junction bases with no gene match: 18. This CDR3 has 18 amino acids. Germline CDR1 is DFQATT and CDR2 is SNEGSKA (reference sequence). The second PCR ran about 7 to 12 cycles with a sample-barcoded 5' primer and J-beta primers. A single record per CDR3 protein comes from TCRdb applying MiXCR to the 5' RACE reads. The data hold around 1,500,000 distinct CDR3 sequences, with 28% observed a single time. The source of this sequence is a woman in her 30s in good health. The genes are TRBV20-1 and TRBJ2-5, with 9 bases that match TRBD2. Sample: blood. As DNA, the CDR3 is TGCAGTGCTAGAGAGTATGCCGCGGGGGGGCCGTTTTTAGGGACCCAGTACTTC. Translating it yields CSAREYAAGGPFLGTQYF.